This TCR beta chain was observed in a study of cytomegalovirus exposure and HLA in healthy donors. Study summary: Of approximately 400 genotyped donors, 70% to 85% clustered with self-reported Caucasian donors.

The CDR3 has 16 amino acids. V shed 2 bases and J shed 4 bases, with 15 bases lying between them. In germline, CDR1 is PRHDT, CDR2 FYEKMQ (reference sequence). General observations from the study: A list of 150 or so TCR beta chains associated with cytomegalovirus was given.

The PCR contained 60 Vbeta and 13 Jbeta primers. Sequencing was performed with immunoSEQ multiplex PCR; in TCRdb, only in-frame clones are kept and a portion is missing. The profile shows over 150,000 clones, roughly 76% of them singletons. A remark on this clone: The target antigen is unknown.

Sample: PBMCs. The sequence was obtained from a woman aged 45-59 years in good health and CMV-seronegative. The genes are TRBV13 and TRBJ1-5, with D unresolved. The CDR3 region has the DNA TGTGCCAGCAGCTTAAAGTATTTAGGAGGGAATCAGCCCCAGCATTTT. It is translated as CASSLKYLGGNQPQHF.